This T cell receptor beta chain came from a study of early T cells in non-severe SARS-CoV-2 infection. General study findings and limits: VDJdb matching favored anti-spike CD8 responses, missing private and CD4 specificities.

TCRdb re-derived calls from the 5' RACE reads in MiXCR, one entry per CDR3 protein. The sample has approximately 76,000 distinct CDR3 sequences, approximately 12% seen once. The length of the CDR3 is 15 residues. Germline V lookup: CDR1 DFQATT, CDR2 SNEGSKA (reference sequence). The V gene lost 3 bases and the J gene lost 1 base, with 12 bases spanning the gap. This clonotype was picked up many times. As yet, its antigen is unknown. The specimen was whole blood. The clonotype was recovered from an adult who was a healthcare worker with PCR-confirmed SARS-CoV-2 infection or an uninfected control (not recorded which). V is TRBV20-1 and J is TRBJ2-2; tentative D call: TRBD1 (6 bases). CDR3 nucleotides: TGCAGTGCTAGCCCAGGGGCGGTGAACACCGGGGAGCTGTTTTTT. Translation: CSASPGAVNTGELFF.